What follows are 18 T cell receptor beta chains derived from one specimen sequenced in a study of patients and donors after allogeneic stem cell transplantation. In TCRdb, the RT-PCR reads were re-called with MiXCR into one record per CDR3 protein. The sample yields 400,000 to 450,000 distinct CDR3 sequences, 16% seen once. The sequenced material came from blood, either unsorted or a sorted T cell fraction (not recorded which). The origin of the receptors is a human donor who was either an allogeneic HSCT recipient or a stem cell or donor lymphocyte infusion donor (not recorded which). It is not recorded whose cells these are; they may come from a transplant donor.

The chain joins TRBV7-2 to TRBJ1-2; 7 bases agree with TRBD1. CDR3 length: 16 amino acids. From germline, CDR1 is SGHTA and CDR2 FQGNSA. Unmatched junction bases numbered 13, after V lost 7 bases and J lost 2 bases. The CDR3 nucleotides are TGTGCCAGCACCCCTCAGAGGGGGCAAGGGAACTATGGCTACACCTTC. Translation: CASTPQRGQGNYGYTF.

CDR3 in DNA: TGTGCCAGCAGCTCCCGAATTCGGGCACCCCTCCACTTT. Its translation is CASSSRIRAPLHF. The chain couples TRBV5-6 to TRBJ1-6; D is undetermined. This CDR3 region has 13 residues. V was pared by 3 bases and J by 11 bases, with 12 bases between. The germline V gene encodes CDR1 SGHDT and CDR2 YYEEEE. The full variable domain, its missing parts supplied by reference TRBV5-6 and TRBJ1-6, is DAGVTQSPTHLIKTRGQQVTLRCSPKSGHDTVSWYQQALGQGPQFIFQYYEEEERQRGNFPDRFSGHQFPNYSSELNVNALLLGDSALYLCASSSRIRAPLHFGNGTRLTVT.

A few counts support this clonotype. The junction does not match germline at one end; this may be a read error. The V gene is TRBV28, the J gene TRBJ2-4; 8 bases match TRBD1. The CDR3 consists of 11 residues. CDR1 and CDR2 (germline): MDHEN, SYDVKM. The CDR3 DNA follows: TGTGCCAGCAGTCTCAGGACAGGGCCGGACTTC. Translating it yields CASSLRTGPDF.

This chain links TRBV5-1 with TRBJ2-3, with TRBD1 matching over 10 bases. V gave up 3 bases and J gave up 0 bases; unmatched junction bases: 4. Germline CDR1 is SGHRS and CDR2 is YFSETQ. This CDR3 region has 16 residues. This CDR3 is CASSWGTGVSTDTQYF. The CDR3 DNA follows: TGCGCCAGCAGCTGGGGGACAGGGGTGAGCACAGATACGCAGTATTTT.

The V and J genes are TRBV6-5 and TRBJ2-2, with D perhaps matching TRBD1 (6 bases). The CDR3 covers 17 residues. Trimming cost V 0 bases and J 10 bases, with 21 bases left between them. The germline V gene has CDR1 MNHEY and CDR2 SVGAGI. This chain's CDR3 is CASSYSIGAGAPEELFF. CDR3 coding DNA: TGTGCCAGCAGTTACTCGATAGGGGCAGGGGCCCCCGAGGAGCTGTTTTTT.

This chain uses TRBV15 with TRBJ2-1, with TRBD2 matching 10 bases. The germline V gene has CDR1 LNHNV and CDR2 YYDKDF (reference sequence). CDR3 length: 18 amino acids. V dropped 0 bases and J dropped 4; count of bases not matched to a gene: 9. The DNA for the CDR3 is TGTGCCACCAGCAGAGATGGTGGGACTAGCGAACGATACAATGAGCAGTTCTTC. Translated: CATSRDGGTSERYNEQFF.

V usage is TRBV4-1 and J usage is TRBJ2-2; 9 bases align to TRBD1. V was pared by 6 bases and J by 7 bases, with 3 bases of the junction left unmatched. Germline CDR1 is MGHRA and CDR2 is YSYEKL. This CDR3 has 13 amino acids. Here the CDR3 DNA reads TGCGCCAGCAGGGGACAGGGTGTCGGGGAGCTGTTTTTT. It yields the protein CASRGQGVGELFF.

This clonotype turned up a few times. This chain uses TRBV5-1 with TRBJ2-3; D gene unclear. The germline gives CDR1 SGHRS, CDR2 YFSETQ. V was cut by 5 bases and J by 2 bases, with 12 bases left in between. This CDR3 is built from 14 residues. In DNA form, the CDR3 reads TGCGCCAGCAGGGACGGATCCACCACAGATACGCAGTATTTT. It is translated as CASRDGSTTDTQYF.

CDR3 in DNA: TGTGCCACCAGTGAGCGTAAGGACGGATATTTGGGCTACACCTTC. It specifies CATSERKDGYLGYTF. V is TRBV24-1 and J is TRBJ1-2; D unclear. CDR1 is KGHDR and CDR2 is SFDVKD in the germline V gene. This CDR3 has 15 amino acids. V shed 4 bases and J shed 8 bases, with 19 bases lying between them.

This chain joins TRBV20-1 and TRBJ1-1; TRBD1 is a possible D gene (5 bases). The V gene lost 0 bases and the J gene lost 3 bases, with 14 bases spanning the gap. The CDR3 totals 15 residues. Germline CDR1 is DFQATT and CDR2 is SNEGSKA (reference sequence). CDR3 nucleotides: TGCAGTGCTAGAGAATTTAAACAGGCGTACACTGAAGCTTTCTTT. Translated, it gives CSAREFKQAYTEAFF.

There are a few counts of this clonotype. The chain recombines TRBV4-1 with TRBJ2-7, with TRBD1 matching over 8 bases. There are 15 residues in the CDR3. V gave up 3 bases and J gave up 6 bases; unmatched junction bases: 10. The germline CDR1 and CDR2 sequences are MGHRA and YSYEKL. The CDR3, as DNA: TGCGCCAGCAGCCACCCCTGGACAGGGCGGGGCGAGCAGTACTTC. It encodes CASSHPWTGRGEQYF.

The chain joins TRBV10-3 to TRBJ1-2; maybe TRBD1 (5 bases). Germline V CDR1 and CDR2: ENHRY, SYGVKD. V lost 3 bases to trimming and J lost 5 bases, with 13 bases between them. The CDR3 covers 14 residues. CDR3 loop: CAISDRVEGYGYTF. The CDR3 nucleotides are TGTGCCATCAGTGACAGGGTGGAAGGTTATGGCTACACCTTC.

In this sample, this clonotype turned up many times. The chain combines TRBV12-3 or TRBV12-4 with TRBJ1-1; D is undetermined. There are 11 residues in the CDR3. Trimming shortened V by 3 bases and J by 10 bases, and 9 bases separated the two germline ends. As DNA, the CDR3 is TGTGCCAGCAGTTTGAGTCTTGGAGCTTTCTTT. It encodes CASSLSLGAFF.

The rearrangement uses TRBV20-1 and TRBJ1-1; 9 bases line up with TRBD1. The CDR3 is 15 amino acids. Germline V lookup: CDR1 DFQATT, CDR2 SNEGSKA (reference sequence). Germline trimming cut 5 bases from V and 0 bases from J; bases unmatched to any gene: 7. The CDR3 sequence is CSAPGQGTMNTEAFF. CDR3 DNA: TGCAGTGCTCCAGGACAGGGGACCATGAACACTGAAGCTTTCTTT.

This clonotype was counted a few times. The chain recombines TRBV19 with TRBJ2-7; TRBD2 might be the D (6 bases). The CDR3 is 15 amino acids. V dropped 1 base and J dropped 0 bases, with 10 bases sitting between them. From germline, CDR1 is LNHDA and CDR2 SQIVND (reference sequence). CDR3 DNA sequence: TGTGCCAGTAGTATAGCTAGCGCCGACTCCTACGAGCAGTACTTC. It translates to CASSIASADSYEQYF.

This clonotype was seen a handful of times. The V and J genes are TRBV29-1 and TRBJ2-7, with TRBD1 as a possible D gene (5 bases). Germline V gene sequence: CDR1 SQVTM, CDR2 ANQGSEA. The length of the CDR3 is 15 residues. Trimming removed 2 bases at V and 3 bases at J, with 17 bases between. CDR3 region: CSVERWQGKVYEQYF. CDR3 sequence (DNA): TGCAGCGTTGAACGGTGGCAGGGTAAGGTCTACGAGCAGTACTTC.

This clonotype was picked up a small number of times. The V gene is TRBV4-2, the J gene TRBJ2-7; TRBD2 matches at 8 bases. The ends lost 4 bases at V and 3 bases at J; junction bases unmatched: 8. The germline V gene has CDR1 LGHNA and CDR2 YNFKEQ. CDR3 length equals 15 residues. This chain's CDR3 is CASSPPSGSGYEQYF. CDR3 coding DNA: TGTGCCAGCAGCCCCCCAAGCGGGAGTGGCTACGAGCAGTACTTC.

This clonotype has a count of ten or more. J is TRBJ1-6 and V is TRBV10-3; perhaps TRBD1 as D (5 bases). CDR1 ENHRY and CDR2 SYGVKD come from the germline V gene. The CDR3 consists of 13 residues. Trimming pared 5 bases from V and 5 bases from J, leaving 7 bases between. DNA of the CDR3: TGTGCCATCAGTCAGACAGATAATTCACCCCTCCACTTT. It translates to CAISQTDNSPLHF.